These T cell receptor beta chains were read from a single sample in a study of cytomegalovirus exposure and HLA in healthy donors. Profiling relied on immunoSEQ multiplex PCR, and the TCRdb table lists in-frame clones only, not all of them. The table has approximately 190,000 clones, over 60% seen once. The sequencing sample was made of PBMCs. Receptor source: a woman under 40 in good health and CMV-seropositive. Both conserved end residues are part of each CDR3. A D gene is named only where the DNA matches it firmly. Where a row states a size, it is once, few, many or the class of an expanded clone; other rows omit it.

V: TRBV27; size: NA; J: TRBJ2-1; length: 15; D: NA; DNA: TGTGCCAGCAGTTTCGGAGGACTGGGAGACAATGAGCAGTTCTTC; CDR3: CASSFGGLGDNEQFF
V: TRBV28; size: NA; J: TRBJ2-7; length: 16; D: TRBD2; DNA: TGTGCCAGCAGTTTCACGGGACTAGCGGGGGCCTACGAGCAGTACTTC; CDR3: CASSFTGLAGAYEQYF
V: TRBV28; size: NA; J: TRBJ1-2; length: 12; D: NA; DNA: TGTGCCAGCAGGACGGAGAACTATGGCTACACCTTC; CDR3: CASRTENYGYTF
V: TRBV19; size: NA; J: TRBJ1-1; length: 17; D: TRBD1; DNA: TGTGCCAGTAGTCCTCGGTTCAAAGGACAGGAAGATTTGGGAGCTTTCTTT; CDR3: CASSPRFKGQEDLGAFF
V: TRBV7-2; size: NA; J: TRBJ2-7; length: 15; D: TRBD2; DNA: TGTGCCAGCAGTGATGGGACTAGCGGCTACTACGAGCAGTACTTC; CDR3: CASSDGTSGYYEQYF
V: TRBV5-6; size: NA; J: TRBJ2-2; length: 15; D: NA; DNA: TGTGCCAGCGGGGGGGCCCTAATTAACACCGGGGAGCTGTTTTTT; CDR3: CASGGALINTGELFF
V: TRBV11-2; size: NA; J: TRBJ2-7; length: 16; D: NA; DNA: TGTGCCAGCAGCTTAGCAGTGACTGCTAATGCCTACGAGCAGTACTTC; CDR3: CASSLAVTANAYEQYF
V: TRBV11-2; size: NA; J: TRBJ2-1; length: 15; D: NA; DNA: TGTGCCAGCAGCTTGGGGGGAGTATCTTACAATGAGCAGTTCTTC; CDR3: CASSLGGVSYNEQFF
V: TRBV11-3; size: few; J: TRBJ1-1; length: 16; D: TRBD1; DNA: TGTGCCAGCAGCTCCGCCGACAGGGTAAAGGACACTGAAGCTTTCTTT; CDR3: CASSSADRVKDTEAFF
V: TRBV28; size: once; J: TRBJ1-2; length: 14; D: NA; DNA: TGTGCCAGCAGCCTGACAGGTCTGGGCTATGGCTACACCTTC; CDR3: CASSLTGLGYGYTF
V: TRBV7-9; size: NA; J: TRBJ1-4; length: 12; D: NA; DNA: TGTTCCAGCACCTCCTCAGGTGAAAAACTGTTTTTT; CDR3: CSSTSSGEKLFF
V: TRBV14; size: NA; J: TRBJ2-4; length: 13; D: TRBD1; DNA: TGTGCCAGCAGCCCCTACGGACAGGGTGGTCAGTACTTC; CDR3: CASSPYGQGGQYF
V: TRBV29-1; size: NA; J: TRBJ2-3; length: 15; D: TRBD2; DNA: TGCAGCGTTCAAGGATATAGCGGGAGGAGGGATACGCAGTATTTT; CDR3: CSVQGYSGRRDTQYF
V: TRBV4-2; size: NA; J: TRBJ1-4; length: 14; D: NA; DNA: TGTGCCAGCAGCCAAGGGGGCGGGAGTGAAAAACTGTTTTTT; CDR3: CASSQGGGSEKLFF
V: TRBV29-1; size: NA; J: TRBJ1-2; length: 15; D: TRBD1; DNA: TGCAGCGTGGGGGGGCAGGGGGCTGGTAACTATGGCTACACCTTC; CDR3: CSVGGQGAGNYGYTF
V: TRBV4-3; size: NA; J: TRBJ1-3; length: 17; D: NA; DNA: TGCGCCAGCAGCCCGCTAGGTACGGCCGGGGCTGGAAACACCATATATTTT; CDR3: CASSPLGTAGAGNTIYF
V: TRBV6-1; size: NA; J: TRBJ1-4; length: 17; D: TRBD1; DNA: TGTGCCAGCAGTGCCATTACCCTTACAGGGGCTCGGGAAAAACTGTTTTTT; CDR3: CASSAITLTGAREKLFF
V: TRBV1; size: NA; J: TRBJ2-1; length: 17; D: NA; DNA: TGCACCAGCAGCCAAGGGTCTAGCGGGAGTCTATACAATGAGCAGTTCTTC; CDR3: CTSSQGSSGSLYNEQFF
V: TRBV6-5; size: once; J: TRBJ2-1; length: 14; D: TRBD2; DNA: TGTGCCAGCAGTTACTCGAGACTAGCTAATGAGCAGTTCTTC; CDR3: CASSYSRLANEQFF